Below, 16 T cell receptor beta chains from the same sample are listed, as sequenced in a study of cytomegalovirus exposure and HLA in healthy donors. Measured with immunoSEQ multiplex PCR; TCRdb has only the in-frame clones, and not every one. The data show 59,000 or so clones, about 91% seen once. The sample comprised PBMCs. The receptor source for this set is a woman under 30 in good health and CMV-seronegative.

The gene calls are TRBV21-1 and TRBJ2-7; TRBD2 is the table's D call and was not checked against the DNA. TRBV21-1 is recorded as a pseudogene. The CDR3 runs 16 residues. The CDR3 sequence is CASSKESSGIPYEQYF. The CDR3 DNA follows: TGTGCCAGCAGCAAAGAGAGTAGCGGGATTCCCTACGAGCAGTACTTC.

CDR3 region: CASSWGVWGAKDTQYF. DNA for the CDR3: TGCGCCAGCAGCTGGGGAGTATGGGGAGCAAAAGATACGCAGTATTTT. The chain joins TRBV5-1 to TRBJ2-3; possibly TRBD2 for D (5 bases). Per germline, CDR1 SGHRS and CDR2 YFSETQ. The V end was cut by 3 bases, the J end by 5 bases, with 19 bases between. The CDR3 loop spans 16 amino acids.

The chain is built from TRBV5-1 and TRBJ1-2; 9 bases are shared with TRBD1. The germline V gene encodes CDR1 SGHRS and CDR2 YFSETQ. The J segment lost 8 bases and the V segment lost 4 bases, leaving 9 bases of the junction unmatched. There are 14 residues in the CDR3. Here the CDR3 DNA reads TGCGCCAGCAGCGTGGGACAGGGTGGATTCGGCTACACCTTC. It specifies CASSVGQGGFGYTF.

The V call is TRBV27, the J call TRBJ2-2, with TRBD1 identical over 7 bases. Germline V gives CDR1 MNHEY, CDR2 SMNVEV (reference sequence). The CDR3 extends over 15 amino acids. The V and J ends lost 6 bases and 1 base, in that order; junction bases with no gene match: 5. Written as DNA, the CDR3 is TGTGCCAGCAGCCCTCGGACAGGGAACACCGGGGAGCTGTTTTTT. It specifies CASSPRTGNTGELFF.

The chain couples TRBV6-5 to TRBJ2-3; D gene unclear. The CDR3 contains 11 residues. V was cut by 10 bases and J by 5 bases, with 10 bases left in between. From germline, CDR1 is MNHEY and CDR2 SVGAGI. The CDR3 nucleotides read TGTGCCACCCTACTTCAAGATACGCAGTATTTT. Its translation: CATLLQDTQYF.

The chain uses TRBV14 and TRBJ2-2; D might be TRBD2 (5 bases). The CDR3 runs 17 residues. V was shortened by 2 bases and J by 5 bases, with 18 bases between the two germline ends. CDR1 SGHDN and CDR2 FVKESK come from the germline V gene. Written as DNA, the CDR3 is TGTGCCAGCAGCCAACACTTGGGCTTAGCGTGGACCGGGGAGCTGTTTTTT. Its protein product is CASSQHLGLAWTGELFF.

The gene calls are TRBV7-9 and TRBJ2-7; possible D gene TRBD1, 6 bases. The CDR3 runs 15 residues. Germline V lookup: CDR1 SEHNR, CDR2 FQNEAQ (reference sequence). Trimming removed 11 bases from V and 1 base from J, with 21 bases in between. The CDR3 sequence is CAVRRSEGTSYEQYF. The CDR3 nucleotides are TGTGCCGTACGAAGAAGTGAGGGGACATCCTACGAGCAGTACTTC. Full variable domain (remainder filled in from reference TRBV7-9 and TRBJ2-7): DTGVSQNPRHKITKRGQNVTFRCDPISEHNRLYWYRQTLGQGPEFLTYFQNEAQLEKSRLLSDRFSAERPKGSFSTLEIQRTEQGDSAMYLCAVRRSEGTSYEQYFGPGTRLTVT.

Regarding this clone: The same CDR3 can be traced to other DNA sequences in this sample. The V and J genes are TRBV5-1 and TRBJ2-7; D is possibly TRBD1 (5 bases). The CDR3 runs 12 residues. Per the germline V gene, CDR1 is SGHRS and CDR2 is YFSETQ. Trimming left V 3 bases short and J 3 bases short, with 7 bases between. CDR3 loop: CASSSQGYEQYF. CDR3 DNA sequence: TGCGCCAGCAGCTCTCAGGGCTACGAGCAGTACTTC. The variable domain in full, with the rest retrieved from reference TRBV5-1 and TRBJ2-7, is KAGVTQTPRYLIKTRGQQVTLSCSPISGHRSVSWYQQTPGQGLQFLFEYFSETQRNKGNFPGRFSGRQFSNSRSEMNVSTLELGDSALYLCASSSQGYEQYFGPGTRLTVT.

This CDR3 is CASSSSGAAYEKLFF. As DNA, the CDR3 is TGTGCCAGCAGCTCATCAGGGGCGGCGTATGAAAAACTGTTTTTT. V usage is TRBV9 and J usage is TRBJ1-4, with a tentative D call TRBD1 (6 bases). The V end was cut by 4 bases, the J end by 6 bases, with 16 bases between. The germline CDR1 and CDR2 sequences are SGDLS and YYNGEE. CDR3 length equals 15 residues.

The chain is built from TRBV27 and TRBJ1-1; D is possibly TRBD1 (6 bases). The CDR3 extends over 13 amino acids. Germline V gives CDR1 MNHEY, CDR2 SMNVEV (reference sequence). Trimming removed 6 bases from V and 6 bases from J, with 14 bases in between. In DNA, the CDR3 is TGTGCCAGCAGCACCTCACAGGGTTCTGAAGCTTTCTTT. It translates to CASSTSQGSEAFF.

The rearrangement links TRBV18 to TRBJ1-2; 9 nucleotides match TRBD1. Germline CDR1 is KGHSH and CDR2 is LQKENI. Germline trimming cut 4 bases from V and 2 bases from J; bases unmatched to any gene: 5. The CDR3 runs 15 residues. In nucleotides, the CDR3 is TGTGCCAGCTCACGGGTAGGACAGGGGAACTATGGCTACACCTTC. It codes for CASSRVGQGNYGYTF.

This clone was observed once. This rearrangement joins TRBV28 to TRBJ2-7; TRBD1 agrees at 8 bases. Germline assignment: CDR1 MDHEN and CDR2 SYDVKM. V dropped 6 bases and J dropped 2; count of bases not matched to a gene: 9. The CDR3 spans 15 residues. The DNA for the CDR3 is TGTGCCAGCAGCCTGATTGGACAGGGTCCCTACGAGCAGTACTTC. Protein product: CASSLIGQGPYEQYF.

V gene TRBV2 combines with J gene TRBJ2-7; 7 bases map to TRBD1. CDR3 length: 16 amino acids. Germline CDR1 is SNHLY and CDR2 is FYNNEI. Germline trimming cut 3 bases from V and 3 bases from J; bases unmatched to any gene: 11. CDR3 residues: CASSEGRQGGVYEQYF. CDR3 nucleotides: TGTGCCAGCAGTGAGGGGCGACAGGGTGGGGTCTACGAGCAGTACTTC.

This clone was seen at least ten times. This chain links TRBV2 with TRBJ2-7; tentative D call: TRBD1 (6 bases). The germline CDR1 and CDR2 sequences are SNHLY and FYNNEI. V was pared by 6 bases and J by 1 base, with 10 bases between. The CDR3 runs to 13 residues. The CDR3 DNA is TGTGCCAGCAGCTCGGACAGTTCCTACGAGCAGTACTTC. Translating it yields CASSSDSSYEQYF.

The V and J genes are TRBV27 and TRBJ2-3, with 8 nucleotides matching TRBD1. The CDR3 is made up of 16 amino acids. J gave up 2 bases and V 0 bases, and 4 bases lay outside the gene matches. Germline values: CDR1 MNHEY, CDR2 SMNVEV (reference sequence). Here the CDR3 reads CASSLSWTGNTDTQYF. In DNA, the CDR3 is TGTGCCAGCAGTTTATCTTGGACAGGGAACACAGATACGCAGTATTTT.

J is TRBJ2-7 and V is TRBV9; 9 bases match TRBD1. Germline V gives CDR1 SGDLS, CDR2 YYNGEE. This CDR3 spans 15 amino acids. With V trimmed by 4 bases and J by 2 bases, 7 bases remained unmatched. CDR3 in amino acids: CASSLGQGFAYEQYF. In DNA, the CDR3 is TGTGCCAGCAGCCTAGGACAGGGGTTCGCCTACGAGCAGTACTTC.